A selection of T cell receptor beta chains follows, all from one sample in a study of T cell responses to AZD1222 COVID-19 vaccine. Libraries were prepared by immunoSEQ multiplex PCR; TCRdb keeps only in-frame clonotypes and omits some of them. The profile shows 95,000 to 150,000 clones, more than 85% of them singletons. The sample consisted of peripheral blood, taken 28 days after the second AZD1222 dose. All receptors derive from an adult who received the AZD1222 COVID-19 vaccine. Both conserved end residues are part of each CDR3. A D gene is named only where the DNA matches it firmly. Clone size appears in some rows only: once, few, many, or a class for an expanded clone.

abundance	v_gene	j_gene	d_gene	CDR3nt	CDR3aa
-	TRBV2	TRBJ1-5	-	TGTGCCAGCACCGCCCAGGTCGCGGATCAGCCCCAGCATTTT	CASTAQVADQPQHF
-	TRBV9	TRBJ2-2	TRBD1	TGTGCCAGCAGGGACAGGGCCGGCGGGGAGCTGTTTTTT	CASRDRAGGELFF
-	TRBV29-1	TRBJ1-1	-	TGCAGCGTTGGCCTCGGGGCTCGGACTGAAGCTTTCTTT	CSVGLGARTEAFF
-	TRBV2	TRBJ1-1	-	TGTGCCAGCAGAGTGTCGGGGGGCATCCGGGCTGAAGCTTTCTTT	CASRVSGGIRAEAFF
once	TRBV18	TRBJ2-7	TRBD1	TGTGCCAGCTCACCCGGGACAGATCCCTACGAGCAGTACTTC	CASSPGTDPYEQYF
-	TRBV6-2/TRBV6-3	TRBJ1-2	-	TGTGCCAGCAGTTCCGGGGGCGCGGTCCTAAACTATGGCTACACCTTC	CASSSGGAVLNYGYTF
many	TRBV6-2/TRBV6-3	TRBJ2-7	-	TGTGCCAGCAGCAAGGGAGGAGATCATTCGGACGAGCAGTACTTC	CASSKGGDHSDEQYF
-	TRBV7-9	TRBJ1-2	TRBD1	TGTGCCAGCAACACAGGGGGCGCGTCCTATGGCTACACCTTC	CASNTGGASYGYTF
-	TRBV6-5	TRBJ2-7	-	TGTGCCAGCCGGCGGGGGCGAGACTACGAGCAGTACTTC	CASRRGRDYEQYF
-	TRBV2	TRBJ2-1	-	TGTGCCAGCAGCGGTCAGGGGAGGAGTGAGCAGTTCTTC	CASSGQGRSEQFF
-	TRBV1	TRBJ1-6	-	TGCACCAGCAGCCACCCGGGGACAGGGGAAAGTTCACCCCTCCACTTT	CTSSHPGTGESSPLHF
-	TRBV28	TRBJ2-2	TRBD1	TGTGCCAGCAGTTTGCCGGACAGGGCCCCCGGGGAGCTGTTTTTT	CASSLPDRAPGELFF
-	TRBV27	TRBJ2-7	-	TGTGCCAGCAGCCGGGGGGCGGGCTCCTACGAGCAGTACTTC	CASSRGAGSYEQYF
-	TRBV4-3	TRBJ1-5	TRBD1	TGCGCCAGCAGCCAATGGACAGGGCGAGGTCAGCCCCAGCATTTT	CASSQWTGRGQPQHF
-	TRBV7-8	TRBJ2-5	-	TGTGCCAGCAGCTTAGTTGTGGATGGGACCCAGTACTTC	CASSLVVDGTQYF
-	TRBV19	TRBJ1-3	-	TGTGCCAGTTCGAGCGACAGCTCTGGAAACACCATATATTTT	CASSSDSSGNTIYF
-	TRBV30	TRBJ1-2	-	TGTGCCTGGAACGGAGTAGGGGGGGGAAGCGGAGTCTACACCTTC	CAWNGVGGGSGVYTF
-	TRBV27	TRBJ1-5	-	TGTGCCAGCAGTTTAAGGCCCAATCAGCCCCAGCATTTT	CASSLRPNQPQHF
-	TRBV19	TRBJ1-4	TRBD1	TGTGCCAGTAGACAGACAGGGGGTAGTGAAAAACTGTTTTTT	CASRQTGGSEKLFF
medium-sized	TRBV4-3	TRBJ2-2	-	TGCGCCAGCAGCCAAGATATTAGCGACACCGGGGAGCTGTTTTTT	CASSQDISDTGELFF
-	TRBV18	TRBJ2-5	TRBD2	TGTGCCAGCTCACCATCATACGAGCGGGGCGAGACCCAGTACTTC	CASSPSYERGETQYF
-	TRBV11-2	TRBJ1-5	-	TGTGCCAGCAGCCAAGGGTCTAATAGCAATCAGCCCCAGCATTTT	CASSQGSNSNQPQHF
once	TRBV7-2	TRBJ2-3	-	TGTGCCAGCAGCTTAGGGCTTAAAGATACGCAGTATTTT	CASSLGLKDTQYF
once	TRBV10-1	TRBJ2-7	-	TGCGCCAGCAGTGTCTCCTACGAGCAGTACTTC	CASSVSYEQYF
-	TRBV5-1	TRBJ2-3	-	TGCGCCAGCAGCTTGGCCCAGAAAAGCACAGATACGCAGTATTTT	CASSLAQKSTDTQYF
-	TRBV11-3	TRBJ2-2	-	TGTGCCAGCAGCTTAGGTCATGGAGGGGAGCTGTTTTTT	CASSLGHGGELFF
-	TRBV5-1	TRBJ1-1	-	TGCGCCAGCAGCCCCCTAGGGGCGCAGGTCTCCATGAACACTGAAGCTTTCTTT	CASSPLGAQVSMNTEAFF
-	TRBV7-2	TRBJ1-2	-	TGTGCCAGCAGCCCGGGCTACACCTTC	CASSPGYTF
-	TRBV2	TRBJ2-1	-	TGTGCCAGCAGTGAAAACAGGCAGGAGCAGTTCTTC	CASSENRQEQFF
-	TRBV18	TRBJ1-3	-	TGTGCCAGCTCACCACCGGGCACAGGGTCTGGAAACACCATATATTTT	CASSPPGTGSGNTIYF
-	TRBV29-1	TRBJ2-1	TRBD2	TGCAGCGTTTGGGACTATCCGTTCAATGAGCAGTTCTTC	CSVWDYPFNEQFF
-	TRBV5-1	TRBJ1-5	-	TGCGCCAGCAGCTTGGGAGGTATGGAGATAGGCAATCAGCCCCAGCATTTT	CASSLGGMEIGNQPQHF
few	TRBV5-1	TRBJ2-7	-	TGCGCCAGCAGCTTTGTGGTACAGAGCTCCTACGAGCAGTACTTC	CASSFVVQSSYEQYF
-	TRBV4-3	TRBJ2-2	-	TGCGCCAGCAGCCAAGATTCGAAGGGAGGCACCGGGGAGCTGTTTTTT	CASSQDSKGGTGELFF
-	TRBV7-5	TRBJ2-4	-	TGTGTCAGAAGCCCGGCCGAGGGGAGGACCAAAAACATTCAGTACTTC	CVRSPAEGRTKNIQYF
-	TRBV11-3	TRBJ2-1	TRBD1	TGTGCCAGCAGCCGAGACAGGGCGGACAATGAGCAGTTCTTC	CASSRDRADNEQFF
-	TRBV7-2	TRBJ2-7	TRBD1	TGTGCCAGCAGCTTAGCCCCTGGGACAGTCTCCTACGAGCAGTACTTC	CASSLAPGTVSYEQYF
-	TRBV5-1	TRBJ2-3	TRBD2	TGCGCCAGCAGCTCATCCGGGACTAGCGGGGGGGCCACAGATACGCAGTATTTT	CASSSSGTSGGATDTQYF
-	TRBV7-9	TRBJ2-6	-	TGTGCCAGCAGCGGACTACAGCGCTCTGGGGCCAACGTCCTGACTTTC	CASSGLQRSGANVLTF
-	TRBV30	TRBJ2-3	-	TGTGCCTGGATCGTATTACAGGGCAAAGATACGCAGTATTTT	CAWIVLQGKDTQYF
-	TRBV5-1	TRBJ1-2	-	TGCGCCAGCAGCAGGGACATTAACCGGGGAGGCTACACCTTC	CASSRDINRGGYTF
once	TRBV10-3	TRBJ1-1	-	TGTGCCATCAGTGAGGGGCAGGGGACGAACACTGAAGCTTTCTTT	CAISEGQGTNTEAFF